This entry is about one TCR beta chain. Sequencing libraries for TCR beta were prepared with iRepertoire HTBI primers and Arm-PCR of CDR3 regions. TCRdb redid the calling of the multiplex PCR reads with MiXCR, one entry per CDR3 protein. Here the sample spans 250,000 to 300,000 distinct CDR3 sequences, roughly a fifth being singletons. The sample is drawn from a study of regulatory T cells in long-lasting Graves disease. V dropped 7 bases and J dropped 0 bases, with 16 bases sitting between them. This CDR3 region has 17 residues. This sample's time point: persistent/refractory GD, antithyroid drugs over 5 years with positive TRAb. The TCR library was made from RNA extracted from PBMCs.

The genes are TRBV12-3 or TRBV12-4 and TRBJ2-6; no definite D call. The receptor was derived from a female donor with Graves disease. Sample: peripheral blood mononuclear cells (PBMCs), taken when the disease was refractory, from a patient treated with antithyroid drugs. CDR3 region: CASIPGVGYSGANVLTF. For the CDR3, the DNA is TGTGCCAGCATTCCCGGTGTTGGGTACTCTGGGGCCAACGTCCTGACTTTC.